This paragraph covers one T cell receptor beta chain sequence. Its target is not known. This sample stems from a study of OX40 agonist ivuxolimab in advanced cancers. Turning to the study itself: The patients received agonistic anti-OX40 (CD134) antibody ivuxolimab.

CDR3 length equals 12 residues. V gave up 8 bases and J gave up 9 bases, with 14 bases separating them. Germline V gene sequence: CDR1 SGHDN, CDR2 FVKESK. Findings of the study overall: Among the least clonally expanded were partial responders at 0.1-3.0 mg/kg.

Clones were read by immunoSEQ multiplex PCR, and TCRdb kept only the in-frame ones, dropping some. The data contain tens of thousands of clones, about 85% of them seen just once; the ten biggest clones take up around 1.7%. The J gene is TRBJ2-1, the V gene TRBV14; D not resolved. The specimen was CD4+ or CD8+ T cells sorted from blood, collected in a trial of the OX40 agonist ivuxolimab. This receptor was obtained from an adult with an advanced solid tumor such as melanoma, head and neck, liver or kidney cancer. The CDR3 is CASQVGRSEQFF. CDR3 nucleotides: TGTGCCAGCCAGGTGGGCCGGAGTGAGCAGTTCTTC.